The 30 T cell receptor beta chains given below trace back to one sample, sequenced in a study of OX40 agonist ivuxolimab in advanced cancers. TCRdb keeps only in-frame clones here, not all; method: immunoSEQ multiplex PCR. The data show about 90,000 clones, approximately 90% seen once. This specimen consisted of CD4+ or CD8+ T cells sorted from blood, obtained in a trial of the OX40 agonist ivuxolimab. The receptors stem from an adult with an advanced solid tumor such as melanoma, head and neck, liver or kidney cancer.

The rearrangement links TRBV11-3 to TRBJ2-1; D not resolved. Germline loops: CDR1 SGHNT, CDR2 YENEEA. The CDR3 sequence is 12 residues long. Trimming took off 8 bases at V and 8 bases at J, with 13 bases between the two ends. The CDR3: CASGKKTYEQFF. In DNA form, the CDR3 reads TGTGCCAGCGGTAAAAAAACTTATGAGCAGTTCTTC.

This sequence joins TRBV15 and TRBJ2-7; D perhaps matches TRBD1 (6 bases). Germline-derived CDR1 and CDR2 are LNHNV and YYDKDF (reference sequence). This CDR3 is 14 amino acids long. The germline V and J ends were trimmed by 5 bases and 5 bases, with 16 bases remaining between them. CDR3 DNA sequence: TGTGCCACCAGCGCCCGGGCAGGGGTACACGAGCAGTACTTC. Amino acid sequence: CATSARAGVHEQYF. The complete variable domain, with remaining parts taken from reference TRBV15 and TRBJ2-7, reads DAMVIQNPRYQVTQFGKPVTLSCSQTLNHNVMYWYQQKSSQAPKLLFHYYDKDFNNEADTPDNFQSRRPNTSFCFLDIRSPGLGDTAMYLCATSARAGVHEQYFGPGTRLTVT.

In this sample, this clone turned up once. The chain combines TRBV9 with TRBJ1-1, with 7 bases aligning to TRBD1. Germline V CDR1 and CDR2: SGDLS, YYNGEE. The CDR3 is 13 residues long. With V trimmed by 4 bases and J by 4 bases, 4 bases remained unmatched. CDR3 nucleotides: TGTGCCAGCAGCTCCACAGGGGCCACTGAAGCTTTCTTT. Translation: CASSSTGATEAFF.

The rearrangement joins TRBV7-9 to TRBJ2-5, with D perhaps being TRBD1 or TRBD2 (5 bases each). V gave up 6 bases and J gave up 4 bases, with 9 bases separating them. The germline V gene encodes CDR1 SEHNR and CDR2 FQNEAQ (reference sequence). This CDR3 contains 12 residues. The DNA of the CDR3 is TGTGCCAGCAGTTGGGGGACAGAGACCCAGTACTTC. Amino acids: CASSWGTETQYF.

The chain has TRBV28 and TRBJ2-5; a weak D match, TRBD2 (7 bases). The CDR3 length is 18 residues. Germline CDR1 reads MDHEN; CDR2 reads SYDVKM. V lost 2 bases and J 9 bases, leaving 28 bases between the germline ends. CDR3 bases: TGTGCCAGCAGTTTACCCAGCTCTACAGGGAGAGGGGGGGGTGCCCAGTACTTC. The encoded protein is CASSLPSSTGRGGGAQYF.

This clone was counted only a few times. The chain combines TRBV4-1 with TRBJ1-5; possibly TRBD1 for D (5 bases). The CDR3 totals 15 residues. The germline gives CDR1 MGHRA, CDR2 YSYEKL. V lost 3 bases, J lost 4 bases, and 13 bases lay in between. The CDR3 loop is CASSHRDGINQPQHF. CDR3 in DNA: TGCGCCAGCAGCCATAGGGACGGGATAAATCAGCCCCAGCATTTT.

V and J are TRBV11-3 and TRBJ2-5, with 14 nucleotides matching TRBD2. Germline V lookup: CDR1 SGHNT, CDR2 YENEEA. The CDR3 is 17 residues long. The ends lost 4 bases at V and 2 bases at J; junction bases unmatched: 6. In DNA, the CDR3 is TGTGCCAGCAGCTCGCGGACTAGCGGGAGGAATCAAGAGACCCAGTACTTC. The encoded protein is CASSSRTSGRNQETQYF.

The chain joins TRBV6-4 to TRBJ2-7, with 7 bases lining up with TRBD1. The CDR3 sequence is 13 residues long. Trimming cost V 6 bases and J 4 bases; bases outside gene matches: 6. In germline, CDR1 is MRHNA, CDR2 SNTAGT. The CDR3 loop is CASRSRDSYEQYF. The DNA of the CDR3 is TGTGCCAGCAGAAGCCGGGACAGTTACGAGCAGTACTTC.

The chain uses TRBV7-2 and TRBJ2-1; D perhaps matches TRBD2 (6 bases). V lost 5 bases and J 10 bases, leaving 27 bases between the germline ends. The germline V gene encodes CDR1 SGHTA and CDR2 FQGNSA. The CDR3 extends over 17 amino acids. DNA for the CDR3: TGTGCCAGCAGCCTCTTGTCTACGGGAGTTTGGCGCAGGGAGCAGTTCTTC. Translated: CASSLLSTGVWRREQFF.

V is TRBV11-2 and J is TRBJ2-7; 10 positions match TRBD2. Germline assignment: CDR1 SGHAT and CDR2 FQNNGV. V gave up 4 bases and J gave up 2 bases; unmatched junction bases: 8. The CDR3 is made up of 16 amino acids. Written as DNA, the CDR3 is TGTGCCAGCAGCTCAGGCGGACTAGCGGCCCCCTACGAGCAGTACTTC. Amino acid sequence: CASSSGGLAAPYEQYF.

The chain recombines TRBV27 with TRBJ2-5, with TRBD2 matching 8 bases. Germline loops: CDR1 MNHEY, CDR2 SMNVEV (reference sequence). Unmatched junction bases numbered 11, after V lost 3 bases and J lost 2 bases. CDR3 length: 17 amino acids. CDR3 region: CASSFPQLAGGQETQYF. The DNA of the CDR3 is TGTGCCAGCAGTTTCCCCCAGCTTGCGGGAGGTCAAGAGACCCAGTACTTC.

This sequence joins TRBV27 and TRBJ2-3; possibly TRBD2 for D (5 bases). This CDR3 is 13 amino acids long. Germline CDR1 reads MNHEY; CDR2 reads SMNVEV (reference sequence). V was cut by 7 bases and J by 1 base, with 9 bases left in between. Here the CDR3 reads CASKRGRTDTQYF. In DNA form, the CDR3 reads TGTGCCAGCAAAAGAGGGCGCACAGATACGCAGTATTTT.

The chain uses TRBV5-6 and TRBJ2-7; possible D gene TRBD2, 5 bases. The CDR3 sequence is 12 residues long. V was clipped by 2 bases and J by 4 bases, with 7 bases between them. CDR1 and CDR2 (germline): SGHDT, YYEEEE. CDR3 sequence (DNA): TGTGCCAGCAGCTTTGGGAGTTACGAGCAGTACTTC. This sequence encodes CASSFGSYEQYF.

The chain links TRBV27 to TRBJ1-5; no firm D call. The germline CDR1 and CDR2 sequences are MNHEY and SMNVEV (reference sequence). The CDR3 runs 15 residues. Trimming left V 5 bases short and J 1 base short, with 12 bases between. The CDR3 nucleotides read TGTGCCAGCAGTCCCCTAGGGCGCAGCAATCAGCCCCAGCATTTT. Encoded protein: CASSPLGRSNQPQHF.

V gene TRBV5-6 combines with J gene TRBJ1-2; perhaps TRBD1 as D (5 bases). Per germline, CDR1 SGHDT and CDR2 YYEEEE. The length of the CDR3 is 16 residues. Trimming stripped 4 bases from V and 1 base from J, with 17 bases between. In nucleotides, the CDR3 is TGTGCCAGCAGCCCTGCCCCGGGACGGAGTAACTATGGCTACACCTTC. Translated, it gives CASSPAPGRSNYGYTF.

The chain carries TRBV28 and TRBJ1-1; D call uncertain. Trimming cost V 3 bases and J 1 base, with 12 bases left between them. Germline lookup yields CDR1 MDHEN and CDR2 SYDVKM. The CDR3 length is 15 residues. CDR3: CASSFAFNPNTEAFF. As DNA, the CDR3 is TGTGCCAGCAGTTTTGCATTTAATCCGAACACTGAAGCTTTCTTT.

The rearrangement links TRBV4-1 to TRBJ1-2; 7 positions match TRBD1. CDR1 and CDR2 from the germline V gene are MGHRA and YSYEKL. The V segment lost 0 bases and the J segment 7 bases; nucleotides outside the gene matches: 5. This CDR3 is 14 amino acids long. The CDR3 protein is CASSQDKGAGGYTF. The CDR3 coding sequence is TGCGCCAGCAGCCAAGATAAGGGGGCAGGTGGCTACACCTTC.

The chain links TRBV5-1 to TRBJ1-6, with a weak D call TRBD1 (5 bases). The germline V and J ends were trimmed by 2 bases and 7 bases, with 10 bases remaining between them. In germline, CDR1 is SGHRS, CDR2 YFSETQ. The CDR3 is 14 residues long. For the CDR3, the DNA is TGCGCCAGCAGCTTCTACCGACAGAATTCACCCCTCCACTTT. Protein: CASSFYRQNSPLHF.

V gene TRBV4-1 combines with J gene TRBJ1-2; tentative D call: TRBD1 (5 bases). The CDR3 runs 15 residues. Germline V gene sequence: CDR1 MGHRA, CDR2 YSYEKL. The ends were cut back, 1 base at V and 3 bases at J, with 12 bases in the middle. CDR3 DNA: TGCGCCAGCAGCCAAGCACAGGAAATTTACTATGGCTACACCTTC. Amino acids: CASSQAQEIYYGYTF.

This chain links TRBV11-3 with TRBJ2-7; 7 bases line up with TRBD1. This CDR3 contains 14 residues. The germline gives CDR1 SGHNT, CDR2 YENEEA. Trimming took 2 bases from V and 2 from J; bases not matched to a gene: 3. CDR3 residues: CASSLTGTAYEQYF. DNA of the CDR3: TGTGCCAGCAGCTTAACCGGGACAGCCTACGAGCAGTACTTC.

The chain couples TRBV4-1 to TRBJ1-2; D call uncertain. CDR1 and CDR2 (germline): MGHRA, YSYEKL. The V and J ends lost 4 bases and 0 bases respectively, with 15 bases between them. This CDR3 has 16 residues. CDR3 protein: CASSPDLGGTNYGYTF. The DNA for the CDR3 is TGCGCCAGCAGCCCCGATCTGGGCGGAACTAACTATGGCTACACCTTC.

The V gene is TRBV5-1, the J gene TRBJ1-2; a weak D match, TRBD1 (6 bases). The CDR3 sequence is 14 residues long. CDR1 is SGHRS, CDR2 YFSETQ, per germline. The V end lost 3 bases, the J end lost 2 bases, and 11 bases lay between the germline ends. For the CDR3, the DNA is TGCGCCAGCAGCTGGGGGCTTCGAAACTATGGCTACACCTTC. Translated: CASSWGLRNYGYTF.

The V call is TRBV5-1, the J call TRBJ2-3; D is perhaps TRBD1 (6 bases). V lost 4 bases, J lost 2 bases, and 8 bases lay in between. Per germline, CDR1 SGHRS and CDR2 YFSETQ. The CDR3 is made up of 13 amino acids. This CDR3 reads CASSGDNTDTQYF. CDR3 DNA: TGCGCCAGCAGCGGGGACAACACAGATACGCAGTATTTT.

This clone has more than one count but fewer than ten. This chain joins TRBV10-2 and TRBJ1-1; a possible D gene is TRBD1 (5 bases). The germline CDR1 and CDR2 sequences are WSHSY and SAAADI. V gave up 8 bases and J gave up 2 bases, with 9 bases separating them. The CDR3 is 12 amino acids. The DNA for the CDR3 is TGCGCCAGCTCCGGGACCAACACTGAAGCTTTCTTT. Encoded protein: CASSGTNTEAFF.

The chain uses TRBV6-6 and TRBJ1-2; weak D call: TRBD1 (5 bases). Between the trimmed V and J ends, which lost 5 bases and 4 bases, there was a span of 14 bases. CDR3 length equals 14 residues. Looked up from germline, CDR1 is MNHNY and CDR2 is SVGAGI (reference sequence). The DNA of the CDR3 is TGTGCCAGCAGTCCCTCGACAGATTTCTATGGCTACACCTTC. It encodes CASSPSTDFYGYTF.

The V and J genes are TRBV29-1 and TRBJ2-7, with 10 bases identical to TRBD1. Losses at the gene ends were 3 bases for V and 2 bases for J; bases not matched to a gene: 13. The CDR3 loop spans 17 amino acids. CDR1 is SQVTM and CDR2 is ANQGSEA in the germline V gene. CDR3 bases: TGCAGCGTTGAGGCGATTTCCGGGACAGGGGATGCCTACGAGCAGTACTTC. This gives the protein CSVEAISGTGDAYEQYF.

This chain uses TRBV11-2 with TRBJ2-7; D may be TRBD2 (5 bases). The length of the CDR3 is 14 residues. CDR1 is SGHAT, CDR2 FQNNGV, per germline. Trimming stripped 0 bases from V and 3 bases from J, with 9 bases between. The CDR3 is CASSLDGGLYEQYF. CDR3 bases: TGTGCCAGCAGCTTAGACGGAGGCCTCTACGAGCAGTACTTC.

The CDR3 protein is CASSPRASTEAFF. CDR3 in DNA: TGTGCCAGCAGCCCCAGGGCCAGCACTGAAGCTTTCTTT. This chain joins TRBV27 and TRBJ1-1, with a tentative D call TRBD1 (5 bases). The V end lost 6 bases, the J end lost 4 bases, and 12 bases lay between the germline ends. Germline-derived CDR1 and CDR2 are MNHEY and SMNVEV (reference sequence). CDR3 size: 13 residues.

The genes are TRBV9 and TRBJ2-7; TRBD1 aligns across 9 bases. There are 15 residues in the CDR3. Germline V gene lookup returns CDR1 SGDLS and CDR2 YYNGEE. The V segment lost 1 base and the J segment 4 bases; nucleotides outside the gene matches: 6. The CDR3 loop reads CASSVTGTGWYEQYF. The CDR3 DNA sequence: TGTGCCAGCAGCGTAACCGGGACAGGGTGGTACGAGCAGTACTTC.

The chain is built from TRBV2 and TRBJ1-4; maybe TRBD1 (5 bases). Trimming left V 3 bases short and J 5 bases short, with 19 bases between. CDR3 length: 17 residues. Germline V gene data show CDR1 as SNHLY and CDR2 as FYNNEI. The CDR3 loop is CASSEKWAGMPNEKLFF. In DNA form, the CDR3 reads TGTGCCAGCAGTGAGAAATGGGCAGGGATGCCGAATGAAAAACTGTTTTTT.